This T cell receptor beta chain was found in a study of cytomegalovirus exposure and HLA in healthy donors. Findings of the study overall: A later analysis showed that HLA-associated TCR beta chains had undergone more clonal expansion than equally common others. What a later analysis reportedly showed was that an Asian-associated ancestry cluster had fewer N-insertions than the approximately 670-donor mean.

Per the germline V gene, CDR1 is SGHAT and CDR2 is FQDESV (reference sequence). Unmatched junction bases numbered 5, after V lost 1 base and J lost 8 bases. This CDR3 has 14 amino acids. As concerns this clone: Its antigen is as yet unknown.

The PCR made use of 60 Vbeta and 13 Jbeta primers. The table came from immunoSEQ multiplex PCR; TCRdb's copy has only in-frame clones and leaves some out. In the table there are about 190,000 clones, 60% to 80% of which are singletons. The sample taken for sequencing was PBMCs. The TCR was taken from a woman aged 25 to 39 in good health and CMV-seropositive. The chain links TRBV11-1 to TRBJ2-7; TRBD2 aligns across 10 bases. This CDR3 is CASSLERGGPKQYF. CDR3 nucleotide sequence: TGTGCCAGCAGCTTAGAGCGGGGGGGCCCGAAGCAGTACTTC.